One sample yielded the 32 T cell receptor beta chains listed below, sequenced in a study of sequential checkpoint blockade in melanoma. The table came from immunoSEQ multiplex PCR; TCRdb's copy has only in-frame clones and leaves some out. The sample yields 30,000 to 45,000 clones, around nine tenths seen once. Specified treatment: randomized to nivolumab then ipilimumab (arm A) or the reverse (arm B). The sequenced sample was CD8+ T cells sorted from blood (inferred from file names), obtained from a patient given nivolumab and ipilimumab in sequence. All receptors come from a human donor with melanoma.

This sequence joins TRBV7-3 and TRBJ2-2, with D maybe TRBD2 (6 bases). CDR1 is SGHTA and CDR2 is FQGTGA in the germline V gene. CDR3 length: 18 amino acids. The germline V and J ends were trimmed by 1 base and 4 bases, with 19 bases remaining between them. CDR3 region: CASSLRSGRGWPTGELFF. DNA of the CDR3: TGTGCCAGCAGCTTAAGAAGCGGGCGCGGGTGGCCCACCGGGGAGCTGTTTTTT.

V is TRBV7-6 and J is TRBJ2-2; 9 bases align to TRBD2. Germline V CDR1 and CDR2: SGHVS, FNYEAQ. V was pared by 3 bases and J by 7 bases, with 6 bases of the junction left unmatched. The CDR3 runs 15 residues. The DNA of the CDR3 is TGTGCCAGCAGCTTGGGCGGGAGGGCCGTCGGGGAGCTGTTTTTT. This translates into CASSLGGRAVGELFF.

This chain connects TRBV19 to TRBJ2-4; weak D call: TRBD1 (5 bases). Deletions cut 5 bases from V and 7 bases from J, with 12 bases between. This CDR3 is built from 13 residues. Per the germline V gene, CDR1 is LNHDA and CDR2 is SQIVND (reference sequence). CDR3 sequence (DNA): TGTGCCAGTAGTTCAGGGCTCGGGAACATTCAGTACTTC. Translating gives CASSSGLGNIQYF.

This sequence joins TRBV7-9 and TRBJ1-1; possible D gene TRBD1, 5 bases. This CDR3 is built from 14 residues. V lost 5 bases to trimming and J lost 0 bases, with 10 bases between them. Germline CDR1 SEHNR, CDR2 FQNEAQ (reference sequence). The CDR3 nucleotides read TGTGCCAGCAGCGACAGCCCAATGAACACTGAAGCTTTCTTT. It specifies CASSDSPMNTEAFF.

The gene calls are TRBV5-6 and TRBJ2-3; a possible D gene is TRBD2 (6 bases). CDR3 length: 14 residues. The V end lost 7 bases, the J end lost 0 bases, and 12 bases lay between the germline ends. CDR1 and CDR2 from the germline V gene are SGHDT and YYEEEE. The CDR3 nucleotides read TGTGCCAGCCATCTAGCGTCGAGCACAGATACGCAGTATTTT. It encodes CASHLASSTDTQYF.

This clone was seen a single time. V gene TRBV6-7 combines with J gene TRBJ1-5, with D possibly TRBD1 on 5 matching bases. TRBV6-7 counts as an open reading frame of uncertain function. V was cut by 7 bases and J by 11 bases, with 9 bases left in between. This CDR3 has 10 residues. The CDR3 here is CASIPGAQHF. CDR3 DNA: TGTGCCAGCATCCCGGGGGCCCAGCATTTT.

In this sample, this clone turned up a few times. V and J are TRBV23-1 and TRBJ1-4; D is ambiguous. TRBV23-1 is filed as an ORF, its function uncertain. The CDR3 contains 11 residues. The germline V and J ends were trimmed by 4 bases and 7 bases, with 4 bases remaining between them. The CDR3 bases are TGCGCCAGCAGTCCAGGTGAAAAACTGTTTTTT. It is translated as CASSPGEKLFF.

This rearrangement joins TRBV27 to TRBJ2-2, with 10 bases fitting TRBD2. The length of the CDR3 is 15 residues. Trimming removed 0 bases from V and 5 bases from J; junction bases left unmatched: 0. The germline V gene encodes CDR1 MNHEY and CDR2 SMNVEV (reference sequence). CDR3 sequence: CASSLSTSGTGELFF. Here the CDR3 DNA reads TGTGCCAGCAGTTTATCGACTAGCGGGACCGGGGAGCTGTTTTTT.

V and J are TRBV13 and TRBJ2-7, with 10 bases matching TRBD2. CDR3 size: 16 residues. Germline V gene sequence: CDR1 PRHDT, CDR2 FYEKMQ (reference sequence). Germline trimming cut 5 bases from V and 3 bases from J; bases unmatched to any gene: 10. The CDR3 DNA follows: TGTGCCAGCAGCGAAGGACTAGCGGACCCAAACTACGAGCAGTACTTC. This sequence encodes CASSEGLADPNYEQYF.

This chain joins TRBV7-8 and TRBJ2-7; tentative D call: TRBD1 (6 bases). Between the trimmed V and J ends, which lost 5 bases and 1 base, there was a span of 15 bases. Germline CDR1 and CDR2: SGHVS and FQNEAQ. This CDR3 is 15 amino acids long. The CDR3 region is CASSHPEGVSYEQYF. The CDR3 DNA sequence: TGTGCCAGCAGCCATCCCGAGGGGGTATCCTACGAGCAGTACTTC.

The rearrangement uses TRBV9 and TRBJ2-3; D is perhaps TRBD1 (5 bases). V dropped 0 bases and J dropped 0 bases, with 11 bases sitting between them. Germline CDR1 is SGDLS and CDR2 is YYNGEE. CDR3 length equals 16 residues. The CDR3 reads CASSVATDASTDTQYF. CDR3 in DNA: TGTGCCAGCAGCGTAGCGACAGACGCTAGCACAGATACGCAGTATTTT.

The chain links TRBV5-4 to TRBJ2-5; perhaps TRBD1 as D (5 bases). The J call may not be correct, given that the DNA end is closer to TRBJ2-7. This CDR3 spans 14 amino acids. Germline V CDR1 and CDR2: SGHNT, YYREEE (reference sequence). CDR3 DNA: TGTGCCAGCAGCTTGGGGGGCTTACCCTACGAGCAGTACTTC. This gives the protein CASSLGGLPYEQYF.

Only one count was recorded for this clone. The CDR3 DNA reads TGCGCCAGCAGCTCTGTCGACAGGGACTATGGCTACACCTTC. It is translated as CASSSVDRDYGYTF. The chain uses TRBV5-1 and TRBJ1-2; 7 bases agree with TRBD1. Germline lookup yields CDR1 SGHRS and CDR2 YFSETQ. Unmatched junction bases numbered 5, after V lost 3 bases and J lost 3 bases. There are 14 residues in the CDR3.

The genes are TRBV7-9 and TRBJ2-3, with D maybe TRBD1 (6 bases). The V end lost 3 bases, the J end lost 10 bases, and 11 bases lay between the germline ends. This CDR3 contains 12 residues. Germline CDR1 SEHNR, CDR2 FQNEAQ (reference sequence). This CDR3 is CASSFDRFAQYF. The CDR3 DNA reads as TGTGCCAGCAGCTTTGACAGGTTCGCGCAGTATTTT.

The chain combines TRBV4-1 with TRBJ1-5, with a possible D match to TRBD1 (6 bases). From germline, CDR1 is MGHRA and CDR2 YSYEKL. The V gene lost 1 base and the J gene lost 5 bases, with 12 bases spanning the gap. CDR3 length equals 15 residues. The CDR3: CASSQVYRADQPQHF. The CDR3 DNA sequence: TGCGCCAGCAGCCAAGTCTACAGGGCCGATCAGCCCCAGCATTTT.

The chain employs TRBV9 and TRBJ2-3, with D perhaps TRBD2 (6 bases). The CDR3 loop spans 17 amino acids. Trimming removed 0 bases from V and 0 bases from J, with 14 bases in between. CDR1 is SGDLS, CDR2 YYNGEE, per germline. The chain's CDR3 is CASSVEEWGGSTDTQYF. The CDR3, as DNA: TGTGCCAGCAGCGTAGAGGAGTGGGGAGGCAGCACAGATACGCAGTATTTT.

The CDR3 is CASSSPVQGSQETQYF. CDR3 sequence (DNA): TGTGCCAGCAGTTCACCGGTACAGGGGTCTCAAGAGACCCAGTACTTC. The chain combines TRBV28 with TRBJ2-5; 7 nucleotides align to TRBD1. Germline V gene data show CDR1 as MDHEN and CDR2 as SYDVKM. CDR3 length: 16 amino acids. The V and J ends lost 4 bases and 2 bases, in that order; junction bases with no gene match: 10. Full variable domain (remainder filled in from reference TRBV28 and TRBJ2-5): DVKVTQSSRYLVKRTGEKVFLECVQDMDHENMFWYRQDPGLGLRLIYFSYDVKMKEKGDIPEGYSVSREKKERFSLILESASTNQTSMYLCASSSPVQGSQETQYFGPGTRLLVL.

V usage is TRBV10-3 and J usage is TRBJ2-1; 9 nucleotides agree with TRBD2. CDR1 is ENHRY, CDR2 SYGVKD, per germline. The CDR3 has 13 residues. V shed 9 bases, J shed 5 bases, and the junction held 5 bases outside the gene matches. CDR3 residues: CAMRAGGDNEQFF. The CDR3 DNA is TGTGCCATGAGGGCGGGAGGGGACAATGAGCAGTTCTTC.

V gene TRBV5-6 combines with J gene TRBJ2-7; 8 bases fit TRBD1. This CDR3 comprises 15 residues. The germline V gene encodes CDR1 SGHDT and CDR2 YYEEEE. Trimming removed 1 base from V and 3 bases from J; junction bases left unmatched: 6. CDR3 in amino acids: CASSLPGQGYYEQYF. As DNA, the CDR3 is TGTGCCAGCAGCTTGCCCGGACAGGGATACTACGAGCAGTACTTC.

The chain carries TRBV19 and TRBJ2-4; D is ambiguous. The CDR3 covers 16 residues. The germline V gene has CDR1 LNHDA and CDR2 SQIVND (reference sequence). Trimming removed 5 bases at V and 3 bases at J, with 17 bases between. The CDR3 bases are TGTGCCAGTAGTCCCCCCCGAGGTCTGGGCAAAAACATTCAGTACTTC. Amino acids: CASSPPRGLGKNIQYF. Complete variable domain (other parts from reference TRBV19 and TRBJ2-4): DGGITQSPKYLFRKEGQNVTLSCEQNLNHDAMYWYRQDPGQGLRLIYYSQIVNDFQKGDIAEGYSVSREKKESFPLTVTSAQKNPTAFYLCASSPPRGLGKNIQYFGAGTRLSVL.

V usage is TRBV7-9 and J usage is TRBJ1-1; TRBD1 might be the D (6 bases). Trimming removed 8 bases from V and 4 bases from J, with 17 bases in between. The germline gives CDR1 SEHNR, CDR2 FQNEAQ (reference sequence). The CDR3 runs 14 residues. DNA of the CDR3: TGTGCCAGCGTCTACAGGGATTGGAGCACTGAAGCTTTCTTT. Translated: CASVYRDWSTEAFF.

This chain joins TRBV6-5 and TRBJ1-2; 7 bases are a match to TRBD1. The CDR3 consists of 15 residues. V trimming: 5 bases; J trimming: 2 bases; junction bases outside the gene matches: 8. Looked up from germline, CDR1 is MNHEY and CDR2 is SVGAGI. This CDR3 reads CASSGIRQGNYGYTF. The CDR3 nucleotides read TGTGCCAGCAGTGGGATAAGACAGGGCAACTATGGCTACACCTTC.

The chain carries TRBV6-4 and TRBJ1-5, with a tentative D call TRBD1 (5 bases). Per the germline V gene, CDR1 is MRHNA and CDR2 is SNTAGT. With 0 bases removed from V and 15 bases from J, the gap between germline ends came to 15 bases. CDR3 size: 13 residues. For the CDR3, the DNA is TGTGCCAGCAGTGACTCGAACGGGGGTCGGTTGCATTTT. Protein sequence: CASSDSNGGRLHF.

The CDR3 spells CASSQPVGELFF. The CDR3 DNA is TGCGCCAGCAGCCAACCGGTCGGGGAGCTGTTTTTT. This chain joins TRBV4-1 and TRBJ2-2; no clear D gene. Germline V lookup: CDR1 MGHRA, CDR2 YSYEKL. Trimming cost V 2 bases and J 7 bases, with 5 bases left between them. The CDR3 is 12 residues long.

The chain joins TRBV27 to TRBJ2-1, with 9 bases that match TRBD1. Germline V gives CDR1 MNHEY, CDR2 SMNVEV (reference sequence). V trimming: 2 bases; J trimming: 4 bases; junction bases outside the gene matches: 3. CDR3 length: 15 residues. CDR3 DNA: TGTGCCAGCAGTTTAACGGGGACAGGGTACAATGAGCAGTTCTTC. As protein: CASSLTGTGYNEQFF.

This chain uses TRBV7-9 with TRBJ2-1; weak D call: TRBD2 (6 bases). Germline V gene sequence: CDR1 SEHNR, CDR2 FQNEAQ (reference sequence). Trimming cost V 6 bases and J 8 bases, with 11 bases left between them. The CDR3 has 12 residues. CDR3 nucleotide sequence: TGTGCCAGCAGTCAATGGGGGGATGAGCAGTTCTTC. Its translation: CASSQWGDEQFF.

The chain combines TRBV19 with TRBJ1-1; D unclear. The CDR3 has 14 amino acids. Germline lookup yields CDR1 LNHDA and CDR2 SQIVND (reference sequence). Between the trimmed V and J ends, which lost 6 bases and 1 base, there was a span of 12 bases. CDR3 in amino acids: CASSPQTQNTEAFF. CDR3 DNA: TGTGCCAGTAGCCCTCAAACACAGAACACTGAAGCTTTCTTT.

The chain couples TRBV5-8 to TRBJ2-5; D remains unclear. Deletions cut 4 bases from V and 0 bases from J, with 4 bases between. The CDR3 has 12 residues. Germline V lookup: CDR1 SGHTS, CDR2 YDEGEE. Here the CDR3 DNA reads TGTGCCAGCAGCCCGTACCAAGAGACCCAGTACTTC. It is translated as CASSPYQETQYF.

This clone was seen a single time. This chain connects TRBV11-2 to TRBJ2-7; no clear D gene. CDR1 SGHAT and CDR2 FQNNGV come from the germline V gene. V lost 5 bases, J lost 4 bases, and 12 bases lay in between. The CDR3 is 13 amino acids. The CDR3 coding sequence is TGTGCCAGCAGCCCTACTGCGGATTACGAGCAGTACGTC. Encoded protein: CASSPTADYEQYV.

J is TRBJ2-7 and V is TRBV5-4; TRBD2 aligns across 9 bases. There are 14 residues in the CDR3. Germline-derived CDR1 and CDR2 are SGHNT and YYREEE (reference sequence). Losses at the gene ends were 2 bases for V and 2 bases for J; bases not matched to a gene: 2. The chain's CDR3 is CASSFSGSAYEQYV. Written as DNA, the CDR3 is TGTGCCAGCAGCTTTAGCGGGAGTGCCTACGAGCAGTACGTC.

This rearrangement joins TRBV27 to TRBJ2-7; 8 bases align to TRBD1. V shed 4 bases and J 5 bases; nucleotides not matched to a gene: 10. CDR3 length: 15 amino acids. Germline V gene sequence: CDR1 MNHEY, CDR2 SMNVEV (reference sequence). CDR3 coding DNA: TGTGCCAGCAGTTGGAGGGCAGGGGGCTTCGACGAGCAGTACTTC. It codes for CASSWRAGGFDEQYF.

The chain uses TRBV6-5 and TRBJ2-1; possibly TRBD2 for D (5 bases). The CDR3 has 15 amino acids. Deletions cut 6 bases from V and 3 bases from J, with 15 bases between. Germline loops: CDR1 MNHEY, CDR2 SVGAGI. As DNA, the CDR3 is TGTGCCAGCAGCCCCTGGGGAGCTCTCTACAATGAGCAGTTCTTC. This encodes CASSPWGALYNEQFF.